The rows below give T cell receptor beta chains drawn from one sample of a study of early T cells in non-severe SARS-CoV-2 infection. TCRdb fed the 5' RACE reads into MiXCR, producing one record per CDR3 protein. This sample carries approximately 80,000 distinct CDR3 sequences, approximately 11% of them seen once, and the ten largest clones take 9.5% to 15%. Material: whole blood, obtained at baseline. These receptors all stem from an adult who was a healthcare worker with PCR-confirmed SARS-CoV-2 infection or an uninfected control (not recorded which). The CDR3 runs from the conserved cysteine through the conserved F or W. Rows give clone size only sometimes, using once, few, many, or a class for an expanded clone.

clone size | J gene | V gene | CDR3 protein
many | TRBJ2-3 | TRBV10-2 | CASSEGEITDTQYF
. | TRBJ2-7 | TRBV20-1 | CSARRGGRYEQYF
. | TRBJ1-4 | TRBV3-1 | CASSQSGTVNEKLFF
few | TRBJ2-3 | TRBV5-1 | CASSRSVSGPLRQYF
. | TRBJ2-3 | TRBV24-1 | CATSGRGLTDTQYF
few | TRBJ1-4 | TRBV12-3/TRBV12-4 | CASSLGGGADEKLFF
many | TRBJ1-5 | TRBV6-5 | CASSAGQPGRGNQPQHF
many | TRBJ1-3 | TRBV7-9 | CASSLTGHTIYF
few | TRBJ1-1 | TRBV6-5 | CASSFMTANTEAFF
. | TRBJ2-1 | TRBV2 | CASRRTRGTAYNEQFF